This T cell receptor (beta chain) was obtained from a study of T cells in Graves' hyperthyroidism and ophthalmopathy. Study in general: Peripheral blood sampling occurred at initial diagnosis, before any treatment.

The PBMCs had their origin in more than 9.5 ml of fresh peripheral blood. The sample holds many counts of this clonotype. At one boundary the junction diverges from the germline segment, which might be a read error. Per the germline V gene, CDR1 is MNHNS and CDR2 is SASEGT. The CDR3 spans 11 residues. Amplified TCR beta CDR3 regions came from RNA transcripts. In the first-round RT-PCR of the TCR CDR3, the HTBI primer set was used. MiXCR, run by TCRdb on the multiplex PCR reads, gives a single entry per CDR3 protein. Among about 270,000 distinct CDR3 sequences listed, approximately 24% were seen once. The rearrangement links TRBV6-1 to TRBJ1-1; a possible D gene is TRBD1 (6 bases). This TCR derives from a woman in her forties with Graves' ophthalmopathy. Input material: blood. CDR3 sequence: CASSEWGAVVF. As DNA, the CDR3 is TGTGCCAGCAGTGAATGGGGGGCGGTGGTCTTT.